This T cell receptor (beta chain) emerged from a study of OX40 agonist ivuxolimab in advanced cancers. TCRdb keeps only in-frame clones here, not all; method: immunoSEQ multiplex PCR. The table lists about 96,000 clones, about 84% of them singletons. The CDR3 length is 13 residues. The germline CDR1 and CDR2 sequences are SGHAT and FQNNGV. V dropped 5 bases and J dropped 5 bases, with 12 bases sitting between them. Sequenced here: CD4+ or CD8+ T cells sorted from blood, sampled in a trial of the OX40 agonist ivuxolimab. The TCR was taken from an adult with an advanced solid tumor such as melanoma, head and neck, liver or kidney cancer. V gene TRBV11-2 combines with J gene TRBJ1-2, with a weak D call TRBD1 (5 bases). The CDR3: CASSPGGTYGYTF. The CDR3, as DNA: TGTGCCAGCAGCCCCGGGGGGACTTATGGCTACACCTTC.